The 23 T cell receptor beta chains listed next were all sequenced from one sample in a study of shared clonotypes between healthy human individuals. CD45RO-negative cells were positively selected for CCR7, leaving out terminally differentiated effector memory CD45RA+ cells. Only in-frame clones appear in the TCRdb table, and some are missing; sequencing was by immunoSEQ multiplex PCR. This table holds some 2,100,000 clones, 85% to 95% found once. What was sequenced was naive CD8+ T cells from PBMCs. The source is a man aged 18-30 years in good health. Some clones in this sample may be carry-over from other donors' samples.

The chain couples TRBV30 to TRBJ2-7, with D perhaps assigned TRBD1 or TRBD2 (5 bases each). The germline V gene has CDR1 GTSNPN and CDR2 SVGIG (reference sequence). The CDR3 runs 13 residues. With 1 base removed from V and 4 bases from J, the gap between germline ends came to 11 bases. CDR3 DNA: TGTGCCTGGAGTGCCGCCGAGGGGTACGAGCAGTACTTC. As protein: CAWSAAEGYEQYF.

The CDR3: CASSLAGANTGELFF. CDR3 sequence (DNA): TGTGCCAGCAGCTTAGCGGGGGCTAACACCGGGGAGCTGTTTTTT. The chain recombines TRBV7-8 with TRBJ2-2, with D possibly TRBD1 on 6 matching bases. V was trimmed by 0 bases and J by 2 bases, leaving 7 bases between them. CDR1 and CDR2 (germline): SGHVS, FQNEAQ. This CDR3 is 15 amino acids long.

The chain links TRBV5-1 to TRBJ2-1; possibly TRBD1 or TRBD2 for D (5 bases each). Deletions cut 0 bases from V and 9 bases from J, with 19 bases between. The CDR3 totals 16 residues. Per the germline V gene, CDR1 is SGHRS and CDR2 is YFSETQ. CDR3 sequence (DNA): TGCGCCAGCAGCTTGGGGACCGGGACGGCGAGCGGTGAGCAGTTCTTC. It translates to CASSLGTGTASGEQFF.

This clone was counted a single time. The chain is built from TRBV27 and TRBJ2-5; 10 bases match TRBD2. The J call may be in error: the DNA end matches TRBJ2-7 better. CDR3 length equals 15 residues. Germline V gene sequence: CDR1 MNHEY, CDR2 SMNVEV (reference sequence). The CDR3 DNA sequence: TGTGCCAGCAGCACAATAGCGGGAGGTTTCTACGAGCAGTACTTC. Protein sequence: CASSTIAGGFYEQYF.

J is TRBJ2-2 and V is TRBV5-1, with TRBD1 as a possible D gene (5 bases). In germline, CDR1 is SGHRS, CDR2 YFSETQ. CDR3 length equals 15 residues. V gave up 0 bases and J gave up 4 bases, with 10 bases separating them. The CDR3 bases are TGCGCCAGCAGCTTGGCCGTCAGGGCCACCGGGGAGCTGTTTTTT. Amino acid sequence: CASSLAVRATGELFF.

As to this clone: Additional DNA sequences in this sample encode the identical CDR3. The chain carries TRBV27 and TRBJ2-7; D call uncertain. Germline loops: CDR1 MNHEY, CDR2 SMNVEV (reference sequence). Trimming took 3 bases from V and 0 from J, leaving 6 bases between them. This CDR3 is built from 13 residues. CDR3 nucleotide sequence: TGTGCCAGCAGTTTCTCCCCCTCCTACGAGCAGTACTTC. This translates into CASSFSPSYEQYF.

The chain links TRBV10-3 to TRBJ2-3; the D gene could be TRBD1 or TRBD2 (5 bases each). V shed 0 bases and J shed 1 base, with 17 bases lying between them. This CDR3 contains 18 residues. Germline CDR1 and CDR2: ENHRY and SYGVKD. DNA for the CDR3: TGTGCCATCAGTGAGTCGGGCGGCGGCCTGGGGGGCACAGATACGCAGTATTTT. Amino acid sequence: CAISESGGGLGGTDTQYF.

The genes are TRBV28 and TRBJ1-5, with 7 bases identical to TRBD1. The CDR3 is 15 residues long. V dropped 5 bases and J dropped 5; count of bases not matched to a gene: 9. Germline-derived CDR1 and CDR2 are MDHEN and SYDVKM. CDR3 coding DNA: TGTGCCAGCAGTCACCGGACAGGAAATTATCAGCCCCAGCATTTT. Translating gives CASSHRTGNYQPQHF.

The chain joins TRBV28 to TRBJ2-7; 10 positions match TRBD1. The germline CDR1 and CDR2 sequences are MDHEN and SYDVKM. V lost 8 bases to trimming and J lost 3 bases; unmatched junction nucleotides: 25. The CDR3 sequence is 20 residues long. CDR3 sequence reads: CASPTFAPGTGEVDFYEQYF. DNA for the CDR3: TGTGCCAGCCCAACCTTCGCCCCAGGGACAGGGGAAGTAGATTTCTACGAGCAGTACTTC.

The chain uses TRBV5-1 and TRBJ2-7, with D possibly matching TRBD1 (6 bases). This CDR3 region has 15 residues. The germline gives CDR1 SGHRS, CDR2 YFSETQ. V was shortened by 4 bases and J by 7 bases, with 21 bases between the two germline ends. This CDR3 is CASSAFGGGAFEQYF. CDR3 coding DNA: TGCGCCAGCAGCGCCTTTGGGGGCGGTGCATTTGAGCAGTACTTC. Full variable domain (outside the CDR3, taken from reference TRBV5-1 and TRBJ2-7): KAGVTQTPRYLIKTRGQQVTLSCSPISGHRSVSWYQQTPGQGLQFLFEYFSETQRNKGNFPGRFSGRQFSNSRSEMNVSTLELGDSALYLCASSAFGGGAFEQYFGPGTRLTVT.

The rearrangement links TRBV4-1 to TRBJ2-6, with unresolved D. This CDR3 contains 15 residues. Trimming pared 2 bases from V and 0 bases from J, leaving 5 bases between. The germline gives CDR1 MGHRA, CDR2 YSYEKL. The CDR3 reads CASSQLVSGANVLTF. The DNA for the CDR3 is TGCGCCAGCAGCCAATTAGTCTCTGGGGCCAACGTCCTGACTTTC.

The V and J genes are TRBV5-1 and TRBJ1-1, with 11 bases matching TRBD1. Trimming at V came to 5 bases and at J to 1 base, leaving 4 bases not matched to a gene. Germline CDR1 is SGHRS and CDR2 is YFSETQ. This CDR3 is 15 amino acids long. The CDR3 bases are TGCGCCAGCAGAGGGACAGGGGGGACGAACACTGAAGCTTTCTTT. Encoded protein: CASRGTGGTNTEAFF.

The chain links TRBV27 to TRBJ2-6; no clear D. The germline V gene encodes CDR1 MNHEY and CDR2 SMNVEV (reference sequence). V was trimmed by 5 bases and J by 0 bases, leaving 14 bases between them. CDR3 size: 17 residues. This CDR3 reads CASSQLDGDSGANVLTF. The DNA of the CDR3 is TGTGCCAGCAGTCAACTGGACGGTGACTCTGGGGCCAACGTCCTGACTTTC. Filled out from reference TRBV27 and TRBJ2-6, the complete variable domain reads EAQVTQNPRYLITVTGKKLTVTCSQNMNHEYMSWYRQDPGLGLRQIYYSMNVEVTDKGDVPEGYKVSRKEKRNFPLILESPSPNQTSLYFCASSQLDGDSGANVLTFGAGSRLTVL.

The chain couples TRBV7-9 to TRBJ2-3; D tentatively reads TRBD1 or TRBD2 (7 bases each). V was clipped by 5 bases and J by 9 bases, with 18 bases between them. CDR3 length equals 14 residues. CDR1 and CDR2 (germline): SEHNR, FQNEAQ (reference sequence). In DNA form, the CDR3 reads TGTGCCAGCAGCCCCCAGCAGGGGGGGAGGACGCAGTATTTT. Amino acids: CASSPQQGGRTQYF.

The genes are TRBV7-6 and TRBJ2-5; D is ambiguous. The J call is doubtful: the DNA matches TRBJ2-7 better. This CDR3 comprises 15 residues. In germline, CDR1 is SGHVS, CDR2 FNYEAQ. For the CDR3, the DNA is TGTGCCAGCAGCTTAGACTGGACGGTCGGCTACGAGCAGTACTTC. Translation gives CASSLDWTVGYEQYF.

V is TRBV7-6 and J is TRBJ2-1; 7 bases line up with TRBD2. CDR1 SGHVS and CDR2 FNYEAQ come from the germline V gene. The ends lost 0 bases at V and 4 bases at J; junction bases unmatched: 6. The CDR3 loop spans 16 amino acids. In DNA form, the CDR3 reads TGTGCCAGCAGCTTAGCCTGGCGGGGGACGTACAATGAGCAGTTCTTC. This codes for CASSLAWRGTYNEQFF.

V gene TRBV10-3 combines with J gene TRBJ1-1; the match to TRBD1 covers 9 bases. The CDR3 extends over 17 amino acids. The ends lost 4 bases at V and 1 base at J; junction bases unmatched: 10. Germline V CDR1 and CDR2: ENHRY, SYGVKD. Written as DNA, the CDR3 is TGTGCCATCAGTGGAATTAGGGACAGGGTAGGGAACACTGAAGCTTTCTTT. As protein: CAISGIRDRVGNTEAFF.

The chain has TRBV10-2 and TRBJ2-7; the D gene could be TRBD1 or TRBD2 (5 bases each). The V and J ends lost 3 bases and 0 bases respectively, with 15 bases between them. The germline gives CDR1 WSHSY, CDR2 SAAADI. The CDR3 has 16 amino acids. The CDR3 DNA reads as TGCGCCAGCAGTGATGGCCTACTGGGGACCTCCTACGAGCAGTACTTC. Amino acids: CASSDGLLGTSYEQYF.

The V and J genes are TRBV9 and TRBJ2-3; 12 bases align to TRBD2. V was pared by 0 bases and J by 0 bases, with 14 bases of the junction left unmatched. Germline V gene sequence: CDR1 SGDLS, CDR2 YYNGEE. The CDR3 covers 21 residues. The CDR3 reads CASSVAPNGLAGSSSTDTQYF. The CDR3 region has the DNA TGTGCCAGCAGCGTAGCTCCAAATGGACTAGCGGGGTCCTCTAGCACAGATACGCAGTATTTT.

This clone was counted once. The chain carries TRBV9 and TRBJ2-5, with TRBD2 matching over 12 bases. The germline gives CDR1 SGDLS, CDR2 YYNGEE. V gave up 4 bases and J gave up 3 bases; unmatched junction bases: 4. The CDR3 covers 15 residues. CDR3 DNA sequence: TGTGCCAGCAGCTCGCGGACTAGCGGGGAAGAGACCCAGTACTTC. The encoded protein is CASSSRTSGEETQYF.

As concerns this clone: The sample contains more than one DNA sequence encoding this CDR3. The rearrangement joins TRBV12-5 to TRBJ1-5; no definite D call. Trimming pared 1 base from V and 2 bases from J, leaving 0 bases between. The germline V gene encodes CDR1 LGHNT and CDR2 FRNRAP. This CDR3 has 12 residues. CDR3 sequence: CASGLGNQPQHF. In nucleotides, the CDR3 is TGTGCTAGTGGTTTGGGCAATCAGCCCCAGCATTTT.

The gene calls are TRBV25-1 and TRBJ2-7; 8 bases are a match to TRBD1. Germline V gene data show CDR1 as MGHDK and CDR2 as SYGVNS. The CDR3 totals 15 residues. V was clipped by 3 bases and J by 4 bases; unmatched bases: 8. As DNA, the CDR3 is TGTGCCAGCAGTGACGTACAGGGGGATCGATACGAGCAGTACTTC. It yields the protein CASSDVQGDRYEQYF.

This chain joins TRBV4-3 and TRBJ2-7; 10 bases line up with TRBD2. CDR1 is LGHNA, CDR2 YSLEER, per germline. J lost 9 bases, V lost 1 base, and 15 bases had no gene match. The length of the CDR3 is 17 residues. In DNA form, the CDR3 reads TGCGCCAGCAGCCAAGCTCCCCTAGCGGGAGCGGAGCAGGGGCAGTACTTC. Translated: CASSQAPLAGAEQGQYF.